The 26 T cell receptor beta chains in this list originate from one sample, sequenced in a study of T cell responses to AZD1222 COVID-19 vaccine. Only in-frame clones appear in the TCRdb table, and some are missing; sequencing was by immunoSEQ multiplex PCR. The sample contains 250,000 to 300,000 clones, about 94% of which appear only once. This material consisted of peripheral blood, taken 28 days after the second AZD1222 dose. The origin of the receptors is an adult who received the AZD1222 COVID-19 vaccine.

In DNA form, the CDR3 reads TGTGCCAGCAGCCAACAGGGGGTCGGGGAGCTGTTTTTT. Translating gives CASSQQGVGELFF. V gene TRBV7-3 combines with J gene TRBJ2-2; 8 nucleotides line up with TRBD1. Looked up from germline, CDR1 is SGHTA and CDR2 is FQGTGA. The CDR3 totals 13 residues. V was clipped by 5 bases and J by 7 bases; unmatched bases: 3. Combining the CDR3 with reference TRBV7-3 and TRBJ2-2 gives the whole variable domain GAGVSQTPSNKVTEKGKYVELRCDPISGHTALYWYRQSLGQGPEFLIYFQGTGAADDSGLPNDRFFAVRPEGSVSTLKIQRTERGDSAVYLCASSQQGVGELFFGEGSRLTVL.

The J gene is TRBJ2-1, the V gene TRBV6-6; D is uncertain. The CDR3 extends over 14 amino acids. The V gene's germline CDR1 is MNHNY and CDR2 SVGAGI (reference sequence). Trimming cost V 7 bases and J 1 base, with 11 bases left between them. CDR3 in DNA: TGTGCCAGCACCCAGCCGGAGTCCTACAATGAGCAGTTCTTC. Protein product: CASTQPESYNEQFF.

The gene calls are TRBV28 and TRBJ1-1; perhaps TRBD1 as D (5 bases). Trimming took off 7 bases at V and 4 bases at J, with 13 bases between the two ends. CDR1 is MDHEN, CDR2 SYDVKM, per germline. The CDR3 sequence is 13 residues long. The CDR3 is CASTRDGTTEAFF. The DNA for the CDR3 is TGTGCCAGCACCAGAGACGGGACCACTGAAGCTTTCTTT.

CDR3 bases: TGTGCCGTACAGGACTATGGCTACACCTTC. This encodes CAVQDYGYTF. The genes are TRBV6-1 and TRBJ1-2; D is possibly TRBD1 (5 bases). The V gene lost 11 bases and the J gene lost 3 bases, with 7 bases spanning the gap. This CDR3 contains 10 residues. The germline CDR1 and CDR2 sequences are MNHNS and SASEGT.

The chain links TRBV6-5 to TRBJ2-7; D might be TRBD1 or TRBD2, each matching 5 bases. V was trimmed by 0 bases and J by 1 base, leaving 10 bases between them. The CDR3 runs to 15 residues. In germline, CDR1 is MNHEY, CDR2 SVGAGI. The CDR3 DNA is TGTGCCAGCAGTTACTCGGGGACGACTTCCTACGAGCAGTACTTC. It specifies CASSYSGTTSYEQYF.

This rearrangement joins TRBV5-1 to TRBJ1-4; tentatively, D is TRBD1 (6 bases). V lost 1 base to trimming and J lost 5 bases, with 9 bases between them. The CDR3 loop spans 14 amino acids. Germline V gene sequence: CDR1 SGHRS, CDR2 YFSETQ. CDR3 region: CASSLSGVNEKLFF. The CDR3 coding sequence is TGCGCCAGCAGCTTGTCAGGGGTGAATGAAAAACTGTTTTTT.

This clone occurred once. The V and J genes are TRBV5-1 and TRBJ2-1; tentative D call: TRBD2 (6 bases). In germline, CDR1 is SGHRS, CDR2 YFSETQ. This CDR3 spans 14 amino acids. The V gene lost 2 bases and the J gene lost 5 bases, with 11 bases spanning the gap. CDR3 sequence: CASSFRTIDNEQFF. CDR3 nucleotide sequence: TGCGCCAGCAGCTTCAGGACTATCGACAATGAGCAGTTCTTC.

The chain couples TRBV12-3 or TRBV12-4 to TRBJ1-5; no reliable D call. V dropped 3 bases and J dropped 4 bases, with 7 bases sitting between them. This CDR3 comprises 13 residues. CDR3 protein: CASSLDGNQPQHF. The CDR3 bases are TGTGCCAGCAGTTTGGACGGGAATCAGCCCCAGCATTTT.

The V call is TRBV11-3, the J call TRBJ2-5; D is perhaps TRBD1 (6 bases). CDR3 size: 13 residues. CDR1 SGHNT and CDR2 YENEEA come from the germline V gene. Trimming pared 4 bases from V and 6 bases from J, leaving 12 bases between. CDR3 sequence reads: CASSSDSVKTQYF. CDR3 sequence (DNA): TGTGCCAGCAGCTCGGACAGTGTGAAGACCCAGTACTTC.

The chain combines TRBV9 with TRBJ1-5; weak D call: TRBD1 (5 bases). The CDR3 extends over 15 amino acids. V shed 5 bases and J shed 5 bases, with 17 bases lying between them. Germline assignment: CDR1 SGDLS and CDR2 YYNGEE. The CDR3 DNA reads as TGTGCCAGCAGTAAGACGGAAGGGGATTATCAGCCCCAGCATTTT. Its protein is CASSKTEGDYQPQHF. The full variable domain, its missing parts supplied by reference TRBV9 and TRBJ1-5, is DSGVTQTPKHLITATGQRVTLRCSPRSGDLSVYWYQQSLDQGLQFLIQYYNGEERAKGNILERFSAQQFPDLHSELNLSSLELGDSALYFCASSKTEGDYQPQHFGDGTRLSIL.

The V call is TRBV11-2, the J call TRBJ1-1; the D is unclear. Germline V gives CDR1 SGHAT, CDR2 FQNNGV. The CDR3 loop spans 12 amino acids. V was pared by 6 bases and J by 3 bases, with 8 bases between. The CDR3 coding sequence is TGTGCCAGCAGTCCGAGGGACACTGAAGCTTTCTTT. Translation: CASSPRDTEAFF.

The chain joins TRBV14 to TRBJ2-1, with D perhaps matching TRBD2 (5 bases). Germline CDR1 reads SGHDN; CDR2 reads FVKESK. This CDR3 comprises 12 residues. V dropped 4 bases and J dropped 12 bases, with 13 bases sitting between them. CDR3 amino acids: CASSLGLFGQFF. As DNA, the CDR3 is TGTGCCAGCAGCCTTGGACTGTTCGGGCAGTTCTTC.

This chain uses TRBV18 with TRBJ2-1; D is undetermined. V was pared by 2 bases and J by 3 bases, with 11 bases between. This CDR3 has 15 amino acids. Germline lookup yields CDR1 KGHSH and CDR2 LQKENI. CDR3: CASSPSGPSYNEQFF. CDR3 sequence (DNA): TGTGCCAGCTCACCATCCGGACCTAGCTACAATGAGCAGTTCTTC. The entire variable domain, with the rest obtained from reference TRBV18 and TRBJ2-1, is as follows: NAGVMQNPRHLVRRRGQEARLRCSPMKGHSHVYWYRQLPEEGLKFMVYLQKENIIDESGMPKERFSAEFPKEGPSILRIQQVVRGDSAAYFCASSPSGPSYNEQFFGPGTRLTVL.

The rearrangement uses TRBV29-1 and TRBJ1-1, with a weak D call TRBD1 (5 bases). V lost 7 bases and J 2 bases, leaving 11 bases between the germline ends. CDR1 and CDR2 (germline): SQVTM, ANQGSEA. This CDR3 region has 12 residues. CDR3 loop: CSERDVNTEAFF. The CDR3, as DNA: TGCAGCGAAAGGGACGTCAACACTGAAGCTTTCTTT. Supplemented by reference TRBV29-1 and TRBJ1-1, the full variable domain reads SAVISQKPSRDICQRGTSLTIQCQVDSQVTMMFWYRQQPGQSLTLIATANQGSEATYESGFVIDKFPISRPNLTFSTLTVSNMSPEDSSIYLCSERDVNTEAFFGQGTRLTVV.

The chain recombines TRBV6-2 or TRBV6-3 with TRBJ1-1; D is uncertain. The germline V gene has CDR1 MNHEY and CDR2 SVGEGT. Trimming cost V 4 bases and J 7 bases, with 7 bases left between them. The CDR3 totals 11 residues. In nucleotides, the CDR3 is TGTGCCAGCAGTTTTTCCCTTGAAGCTTTCTTT. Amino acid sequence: CASSFSLEAFF.

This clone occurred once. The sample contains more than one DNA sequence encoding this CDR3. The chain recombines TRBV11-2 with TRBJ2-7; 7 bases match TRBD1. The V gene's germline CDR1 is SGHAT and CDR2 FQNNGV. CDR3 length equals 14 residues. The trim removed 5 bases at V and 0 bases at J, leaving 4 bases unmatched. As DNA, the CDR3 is TGTGCCAGCAGCCTCGGACAGGCCTCCTACGAGCAGTACTTC. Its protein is CASSLGQASYEQYF.

CDR3 in DNA: TGTGCCAGCAGCCAAGACGGCGGTCCTCACTACGAGCAGTACTTC. This sequence encodes CASSQDGGPHYEQYF. V is TRBV3-1 (or the pseudogene TRBV3-2) and J is TRBJ2-7; D remains ambiguous. Germline-derived CDR1 and CDR2 are LGHDT and YNNKEL (reference sequence). This CDR3 is built from 15 residues. Trimming shortened V by 0 bases and J by 3 bases, and 12 bases separated the two germline ends.

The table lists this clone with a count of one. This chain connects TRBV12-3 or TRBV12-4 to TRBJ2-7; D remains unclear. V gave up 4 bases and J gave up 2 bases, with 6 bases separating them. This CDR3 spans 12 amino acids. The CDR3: CASSSRPYEQYF. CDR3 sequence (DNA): TGTGCCAGCAGTTCCCGGCCCTACGAGCAGTACTTC.

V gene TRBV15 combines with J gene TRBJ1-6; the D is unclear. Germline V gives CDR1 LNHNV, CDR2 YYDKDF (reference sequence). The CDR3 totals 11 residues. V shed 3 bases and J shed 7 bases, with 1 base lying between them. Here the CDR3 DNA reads TGTGCCACCAGCAGCAATTCACCCCTCCACTTT. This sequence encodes CATSSNSPLHF.

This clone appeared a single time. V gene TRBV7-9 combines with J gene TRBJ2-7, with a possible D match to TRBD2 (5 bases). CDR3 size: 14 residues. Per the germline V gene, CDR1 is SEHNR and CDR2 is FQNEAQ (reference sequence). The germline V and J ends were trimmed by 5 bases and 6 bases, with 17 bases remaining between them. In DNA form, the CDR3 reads TGTGCCAGCAGCGTGGGAGAGGCGGATACCGAGCAGTACTTC. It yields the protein CASSVGEADTEQYF. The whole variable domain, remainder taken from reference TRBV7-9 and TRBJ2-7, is DTGVSQNPRHKITKRGQNVTFRCDPISEHNRLYWYRQTLGQGPEFLTYFQNEAQLEKSRLLSDRFSAERPKGSFSTLEIQRTEQGDSAMYLCASSVGEADTEQYFGPGTRLTVT.

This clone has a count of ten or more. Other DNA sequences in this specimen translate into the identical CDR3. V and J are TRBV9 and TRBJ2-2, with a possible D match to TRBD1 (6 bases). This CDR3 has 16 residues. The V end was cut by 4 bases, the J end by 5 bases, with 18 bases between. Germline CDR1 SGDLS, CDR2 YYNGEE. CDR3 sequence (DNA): TGTGCCAGCAGCCCCCAGGGGCTTGGAGTTACCGGGGAGCTGTTTTTT. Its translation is CASSPQGLGVTGELFF.

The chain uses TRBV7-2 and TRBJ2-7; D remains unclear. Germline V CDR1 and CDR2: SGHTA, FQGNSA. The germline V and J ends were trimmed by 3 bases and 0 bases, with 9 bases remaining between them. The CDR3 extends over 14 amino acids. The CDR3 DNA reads TGTGCCAGCAGCTTGACGGCTAGCTCCTACGAGCAGTACTTC. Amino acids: CASSLTASSYEQYF.

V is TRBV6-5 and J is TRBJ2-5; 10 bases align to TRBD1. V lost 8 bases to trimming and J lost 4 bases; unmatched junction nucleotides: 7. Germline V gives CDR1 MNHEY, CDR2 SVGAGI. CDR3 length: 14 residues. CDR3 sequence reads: CASSRDRGRETQYF. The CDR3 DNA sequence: TGTGCCAGCTCCCGGGACAGGGGACGAGAGACCCAGTACTTC.

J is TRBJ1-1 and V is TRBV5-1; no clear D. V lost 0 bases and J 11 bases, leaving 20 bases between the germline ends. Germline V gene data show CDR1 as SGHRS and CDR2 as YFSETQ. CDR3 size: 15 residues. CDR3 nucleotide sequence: TGCGCCAGCAGCTTGGTGGGTAGGGCGGGGAACCGGGCTTTCTTT. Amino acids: CASSLVGRAGNRAFF.

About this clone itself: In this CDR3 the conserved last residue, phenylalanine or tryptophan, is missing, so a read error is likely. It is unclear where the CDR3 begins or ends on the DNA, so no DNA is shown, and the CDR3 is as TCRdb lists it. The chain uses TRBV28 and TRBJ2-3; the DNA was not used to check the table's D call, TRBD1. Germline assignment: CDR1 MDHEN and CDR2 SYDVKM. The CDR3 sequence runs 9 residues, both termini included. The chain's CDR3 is CASSPSGTY.

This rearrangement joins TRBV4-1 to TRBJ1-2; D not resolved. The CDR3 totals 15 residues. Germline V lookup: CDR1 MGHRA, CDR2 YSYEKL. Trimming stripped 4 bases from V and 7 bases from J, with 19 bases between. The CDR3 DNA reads TGCGCCAGCAGCCCCCGGGCCACAAACATGGTTGGCTACACCTTC. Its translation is CASSPRATNMVGYTF.